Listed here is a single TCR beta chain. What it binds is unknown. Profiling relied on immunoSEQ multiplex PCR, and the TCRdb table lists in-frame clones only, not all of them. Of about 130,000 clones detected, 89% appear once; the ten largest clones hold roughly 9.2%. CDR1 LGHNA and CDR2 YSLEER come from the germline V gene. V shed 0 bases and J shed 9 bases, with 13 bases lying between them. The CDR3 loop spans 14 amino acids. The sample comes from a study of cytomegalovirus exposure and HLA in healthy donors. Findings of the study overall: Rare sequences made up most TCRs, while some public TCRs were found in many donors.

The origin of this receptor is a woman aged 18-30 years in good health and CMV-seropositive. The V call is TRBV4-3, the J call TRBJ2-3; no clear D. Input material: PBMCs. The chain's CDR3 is CASSQDPGRRTQYF. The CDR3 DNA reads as TGCGCCAGCAGCCAAGACCCTGGGCGTCGAACGCAGTATTTT.